This is a list of T cell receptor beta chains from one sample in a study of cytomegalovirus exposure and HLA in healthy donors. Assay used: immunoSEQ multiplex PCR; TCRdb lists only in-frame clones, some missing. The sample lists 200,000 to 250,000 clones, about 86% seen once, with approximately 2.5% in the top ten. The sample was PBMCs. The source of these receptors is a man younger than 35 in good health and CMV-seronegative. Both conserved end residues are part of each CDR3. The order of the fields is V gene, clone size, J gene, D gene, CDR3 protein, CDR3 DNA. D genes are given only for firm matches. Clone size appears in some rows only: once, few, many, or a class for an expanded clone.

TRBV19	few	TRBJ2-5	NA	CASSGIAVGEETQYF	TGTGCCAGTAGTGGCATAGCGGTGGGGGAGGAGACCCAGTACTTC
TRBV7-2	NA	TRBJ2-5	TRBD1	CASSPDRGQETQYF	TGTGCCAGCAGCCCCGACAGGGGTCAAGAGACCCAGTACTTC
TRBV27	NA	TRBJ2-1	NA	CASSSYPLSSYNEQFF	TGTGCCAGCAGTTCCTACCCGCTGAGCTCCTACAATGAGCAGTTCTTC
TRBV27	NA	TRBJ2-3	NA	CASSLSRSRADTQYF	TGTGCCAGCAGTTTATCACGATCCAGGGCCGATACGCAGTATTTT
TRBV7-2	NA	TRBJ2-7	TRBD2	CASRTSPSYEQYF	TGTGCCAGCAGGACTAGCCCCTCCTACGAGCAGTACTTC
TRBV28	NA	TRBJ2-1	NA	CASQGPVVIEQFF	TGTGCCAGCCAGGGCCCGGTGGTGATTGAGCAGTTCTTC
TRBV7-9	NA	TRBJ2-3	NA	CASSATADTQYF	TGTGCCAGCAGCGCGACAGCAGATACGCAGTATTTT
TRBV6-5	few	TRBJ2-6	NA	CASSTQSSGANVLTF	TGTGCCAGCAGCACACAGAGCTCTGGGGCCAACGTCCTGACTTTC
TRBV5-4	NA	TRBJ1-1	NA	CASSLGRWANTEAFF	TGTGCCAGCAGCTTGGGCCGGTGGGCGAACACTGAAGCTTTCTTT
TRBV2	NA	TRBJ1-3	NA	CASSEEAVSGNTIYF	TGTGCCAGCAGTGAGGAGGCAGTCTCTGGAAACACCATATATTTT
TRBV20-1	few	TRBJ1-2	TRBD1	CRTGTRGYTF	TGCAGGACAGGGACCCGTGGCTACACCTTC
TRBV27	NA	TRBJ1-4	TRBD1	CASSLLGGTNEKLFF	TGTGCCAGCAGTTTATTAGGGGGCACTAATGAAAAACTGTTTTTT
TRBV27	NA	TRBJ1-4	NA	CASSPTTAPTNEKLFF	TGTGCCAGCAGTCCCACGACAGCTCCAACTAATGAAAAACTGTTTTTT
TRBV4-3	NA	TRBJ2-7	TRBD1	CASSQVDGTGGVGAYEQYF	TGCGCCAGCAGCCAAGTCGACGGCACAGGGGGCGTGGGGGCCTACGAGCAGTACTTC
TRBV15	NA	TRBJ1-6	NA	CATSITNSPLHF	TGTGCCACCAGCATAACAAATTCACCCCTCCACTTT
TRBV7-9	once	TRBJ2-2	NA	CASSHRDLAPGELFF	TGTGCCAGCAGCCATAGGGACTTAGCACCTGGGGAGCTGTTTTTT
TRBV2	NA	TRBJ1-5	TRBD1	CASSDTGGGQPQHF	TGTGCCAGCAGTGATACAGGGGGCGGACAGCCCCAGCATTTT
TRBV27	NA	TRBJ2-7	TRBD2	CASSQSGVSSYEQYF	TGTGCCAGCAGTCAGAGCGGGGTGAGCTCCTACGAGCAGTACTTC
TRBV5-1	NA	TRBJ2-1	TRBD2	CASSLISGGPDNEQFF	TGCGCCAGCAGTTTGATAAGCGGGGGGCCGGACAATGAGCAGTTCTTC
TRBV7-2	NA	TRBJ2-3	TRBD2	CASSLASGPWDTQYF	TGTGCCAGCAGCTTAGCTAGCGGGCCCTGGGATACGCAGTATTTT
TRBV5-1	NA	TRBJ2-1	NA	CASSLESSYNEQFF	TGCGCCAGCAGCTTAGAGAGCTCCTACAATGAGCAGTTCTTC
TRBV9	NA	TRBJ1-2	TRBD1	CASSLQGGTAGYGYTF	TGTGCCAGCAGCCTCCAAGGCGGGACAGCGGGCTATGGCTACACCTTC
TRBV11-2	once	TRBJ2-5	TRBD1	CASSLRGTGETQYF	TGTGCCAGCAGCTTACGGGGGACAGGGGAGACCCAGTACTTC
TRBV5-1	NA	TRBJ2-2	TRBD2	CASSLYLAGGPTGELFF	TGCGCCAGCAGCTTATACTTAGCGGGAGGGCCCACCGGGGAGCTGTTTTTT
TRBV5-6	NA	TRBJ1-4	NA	CASRNRGAGAEKLFF	TGTGCCAGCAGGAATCGCGGCGCGGGGGCTGAAAAACTGTTTTTT
TRBV9	NA	TRBJ1-5	TRBD1	CASSTQGEQPQHF	TGTGCCAGCAGCACCCAGGGGGAACAGCCCCAGCATTTT
TRBV27	NA	TRBJ1-1	NA	CASKESGYTEAFF	TGTGCCAGCAAAGAATCCGGTTACACTGAAGCTTTCTTT
TRBV6-5	NA	TRBJ2-7	NA	CASSYSYREGSYEQYF	TGTGCCAGCAGTTACTCATACAGGGAGGGGTCCTACGAGCAGTACTTC
TRBV30	NA	TRBJ2-7	TRBD2	CAWSRLAGVSYEQYF	TGTGCCTGGAGTAGACTAGCGGGAGTAAGCTACGAGCAGTACTTC
TRBV6-6	NA	TRBJ1-6	NA	CASSLEDSEYSPLHF	TGTGCCAGCAGTTTGGAAGACAGTGAATACTCACCCCTCCACTTT
TRBV7-8	NA	TRBJ2-3	TRBD2	CASSLEVLAGNTDTQYF	TGTGCCAGCAGCTTAGAGGTTTTAGCGGGGAACACAGATACGCAGTATTTT
TRBV6-6	NA	TRBJ1-1	TRBD1	CASSRTGKREAFF	TGTGCCAGCAGCCGGACAGGGAAGCGTGAAGCTTTCTTT
TRBV7-3	NA	TRBJ2-1	TRBD2	CASSQGLANEQFF	TGTGCCAGCAGCCAGGGACTAGCCAATGAGCAGTTCTTC
TRBV4-1	NA	TRBJ2-1	NA	CASSQEDSYNEQFF	TGCGCCAGCAGCCAAGAAGACAGTTACAATGAGCAGTTCTTC
TRBV30	NA	TRBJ2-2	NA	CAWSRLNTGELFF	TGTGCCTGGAGTCGGTTGAACACCGGGGAGCTGTTTTTT